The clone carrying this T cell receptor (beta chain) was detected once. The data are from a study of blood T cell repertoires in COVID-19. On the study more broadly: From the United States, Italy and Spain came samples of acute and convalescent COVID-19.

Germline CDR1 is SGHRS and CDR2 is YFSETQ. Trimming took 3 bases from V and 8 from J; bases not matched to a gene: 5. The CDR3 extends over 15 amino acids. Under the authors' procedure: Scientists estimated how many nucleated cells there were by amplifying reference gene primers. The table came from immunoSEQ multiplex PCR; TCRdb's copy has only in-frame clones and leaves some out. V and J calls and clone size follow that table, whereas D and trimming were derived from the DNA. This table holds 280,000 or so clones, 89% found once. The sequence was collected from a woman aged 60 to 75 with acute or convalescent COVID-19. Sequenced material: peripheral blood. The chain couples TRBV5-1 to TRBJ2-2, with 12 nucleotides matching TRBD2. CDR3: CASSSLAGGTGELFF. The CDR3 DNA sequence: TGCGCCAGCAGCTCCCTAGCGGGAGGGACTGGGGAGCTGTTTTTT.